This entry lists 18 T cell receptor beta chains sequenced from one sample in a study of blood T cell repertoires in COVID-19. TCRdb's copy holds only in-frame clones and misses some; the assay was immunoSEQ multiplex PCR. The repertoire holds about 150,000 clones, with 80% to 90% as singletons. Sequencing used peripheral blood. The receptors stem from a woman aged 40 to 50 with acute or convalescent COVID-19.

Here the CDR3 DNA reads TGTGCCAGCAGCCCCAGGACAGGAGGGGAGCTGTTTTTT. Its protein is CASSPRTGGELFF. The chain is built from TRBV6-4 and TRBJ2-2; the match to TRBD1 covers 7 bases. CDR1 is MRHNA, CDR2 SNTAGT, per germline. The V segment lost 6 bases and the J segment 8 bases; nucleotides outside the gene matches: 6. CDR3 length: 13 residues.

V gene TRBV28 combines with J gene TRBJ2-1, with 14 bases that match TRBD2. CDR1 is MDHEN, CDR2 SYDVKM, per germline. The CDR3 totals 18 residues. With 4 bases clipped from V and 4 bases from J, the junction kept 9 bases outside the gene matches. The CDR3: CASSSLRLAGGRYNEQFF. The CDR3 coding sequence is TGTGCCAGCAGTTCACTAAGACTAGCGGGGGGGAGGTACAATGAGCAGTTCTTC. Using reference TRBV28 and TRBJ2-1 for the parts outside the CDR3, the full variable domain is DVKVTQSSRYLVKRTGEKVFLECVQDMDHENMFWYRQDPGLGLRLIYFSYDVKMKEKGDIPEGYSVSREKKERFSLILESASTNQTSMYLCASSSLRLAGGRYNEQFFGPGTRLTVL.

In the case of this clone: The limits of the CDR3 on the DNA are not certain, so only TCRdb's listed CDR3 is given. The chain uses TRBV7-9 and TRBJ2-1; the table calls TRBD1, which could not be checked here. Termini included, the CDR3 measures 15 amino acids. Germline V gene sequence: CDR1 SEHNR, CDR2 FQNEAQ (reference sequence). CDR3 loop: CASSSSGQRKHEQFF.

Concerning this clone: At one boundary the junction diverges from the germline segment, which might be a read error. This chain joins TRBV3-1 (or the pseudogene TRBV3-2) and TRBJ1-3, with 7 bases lining up with TRBD1. The CDR3 length is 15 residues. Germline V gene lookup returns CDR1 LGHDT and CDR2 YNNKEL (reference sequence). This CDR3 is CASSQDTGVGKTIYF. The CDR3 DNA reads TGTGCCAGCAGCCAAGACACAGGGGTCGGAAAGACCATATATTTT.

This clone has a single count. The V and J genes are TRBV24-1 and TRBJ1-2; 7 positions match TRBD1. There are 15 residues in the CDR3. Losses at the gene ends were 3 bases for V and 3 bases for J; bases not matched to a gene: 6. Germline V gene sequence: CDR1 KGHDR, CDR2 SFDVKD. CDR3: CATSDNRGPDYGYTF. The DNA of the CDR3 is TGTGCCACCAGTGATAACAGGGGTCCGGACTATGGCTACACCTTC.

This clone was seen a single time. The rearrangement uses TRBV28 and TRBJ1-6; D is unresolved. In germline, CDR1 is MDHEN, CDR2 SYDVKM. V lost 5 bases to trimming and J lost 7 bases, with 12 bases between them. CDR3 length: 14 amino acids. CDR3 loop: CASSSRFGNSPLHF. DNA for the CDR3: TGTGCCAGCAGTAGCAGGTTCGGAAATTCACCCCTCCACTTT.

This clone was seen just once. The chain has TRBV30 and TRBJ2-1; D possibly corresponds to TRBD1 (5 bases). CDR1 GTSNPN and CDR2 SVGIG come from the germline V gene (reference sequence). V was clipped by 2 bases and J by 1 base, with 6 bases between them. CDR3 length: 13 residues. Written as DNA, the CDR3 is TGTGCCTGGAGTCAGGGTTCCTACAATGAGCAGTTCTTC. It yields the protein CAWSQGSYNEQFF. Using reference TRBV30 and TRBJ2-1 for the parts outside the CDR3, the full variable domain is SQTIHQWPATLVQPVGSPLSLECTVEGTSNPNLYWYRQAAGRGLQLLFYSVGIGQISSEVPQNLSASRPQDRQFILSSKKLLLSDSGFYLCAWSQGSYNEQFFGPGTRLTVL.

This clone has only one observation. The V gene is TRBV27, the J gene TRBJ2-1; TRBD2 is a possible D gene (6 bases). The ends were cut back, 0 bases at V and 7 bases at J, with 19 bases in the middle. The CDR3 has 17 amino acids. Germline V gene sequence: CDR1 MNHEY, CDR2 SMNVEV (reference sequence). Here the CDR3 reads CASSLSSSTGVRNEQFF. As DNA, the CDR3 is TGTGCCAGCAGTTTATCGTCGTCTACGGGAGTACGGAATGAGCAGTTCTTC.

The chain combines TRBV5-8 with TRBJ2-7; 7 bases are a match to TRBD2. V lost 4 bases, J lost 3 bases, and 10 bases stayed unmatched. Germline V gene lookup returns CDR1 SGHTS and CDR2 YDEGEE. The CDR3 spans 15 residues. The CDR3 reads CASSRIRGRGYEQYF. The CDR3 DNA sequence: TGTGCCAGCAGCAGGATTCGTGGGAGGGGCTACGAGCAGTACTTC.

The rearrangement joins TRBV11-2 to TRBJ1-2; perhaps TRBD1 as D (5 bases). The CDR3 runs 15 residues. Trimming pared 0 bases from V and 8 bases from J, leaving 16 bases between. From germline, CDR1 is SGHAT and CDR2 FQNNGV. The CDR3 sequence is CASSLDLAGWEGYTF. The DNA of the CDR3 is TGTGCCAGCAGCTTAGATCTGGCAGGGTGGGAAGGCTACACCTTC.

The chain couples TRBV4-1 to TRBJ2-2, with 8 bases that match TRBD1. Looked up from germline, CDR1 is MGHRA and CDR2 is YSYEKL. Trimming cost V 4 bases and J 0 bases; bases outside gene matches: 10. CDR3 length equals 18 residues. The CDR3 DNA is TGCGCCAGCAGCCCCTGGACAGGGCCTAAGTCGAACACCGGGGAGCTGTTTTTT. Translated, it gives CASSPWTGPKSNTGELFF.

The chain joins TRBV29-1 to TRBJ1-4, with D hard to call. The CDR3 covers 12 residues. Germline CDR1 SQVTM, CDR2 ANQGSEA. Trimming took off 7 bases at V and 7 bases at J, with 13 bases between the two ends. CDR3 DNA: TGCAGCGCCAGGAGGGCTAGTGAAAAACTGTTTTTT. As protein: CSARRASEKLFF.

This clone was detected a few times. This chain uses TRBV5-1 with TRBJ1-5, with a tentative D call TRBD1 (5 bases). Germline-derived CDR1 and CDR2 are SGHRS and YFSETQ. V gave up 4 bases and J gave up 5 bases, with 10 bases separating them. The CDR3 is made up of 13 amino acids. CDR3 DNA sequence: TGCGCCAGCAGCGGGGGGATTGATCAGCCCCAGCATTTT. Its translation: CASSGGIDQPQHF.

This chain uses TRBV11-1 with TRBJ2-5; TRBD1 agrees at 7 bases. The CDR3 is 14 amino acids. V dropped 6 bases and J dropped 5; count of bases not matched to a gene: 9. Per germline, CDR1 SGHAT and CDR2 FQDESV (reference sequence). The CDR3 DNA sequence: TGTGCCAGCAGTCTATCAGGGGGAGAGGAGACCCAGTACTTC. This gives the protein CASSLSGGEETQYF. Based on the CDR3 plus reference TRBV11-1 and TRBJ2-5, the full variable domain is EAEVAQSPRYKITEKSQAVAFWCDPISGHATLYWYRQILGQGPELLVQFQDESVVDDSQLPKDRFSAERLKGVDSTLKIQPAELGDSAMYLCASSLSGGEETQYFGPGTRLLVL.

The chain uses TRBV5-4 and TRBJ2-3; 7 bases agree with TRBD1. CDR1 and CDR2 (germline): SGHNT, YYREEE (reference sequence). CDR3 length: 15 amino acids. With 0 bases clipped from V and 2 bases from J, the junction kept 3 bases outside the gene matches. CDR3 sequence: CASSLGQGSTDTQYF. In DNA form, the CDR3 reads TGTGCCAGCAGCTTGGGACAGGGATCCACAGATACGCAGTATTTT.

The rearrangement joins TRBV7-9 to TRBJ2-1; 8 bases line up with TRBD1. The V and J ends lost 5 bases and 5 bases, in that order; junction bases with no gene match: 11. This CDR3 contains 16 residues. CDR1 SEHNR and CDR2 FQNEAQ come from the germline V gene (reference sequence). The CDR3 bases are TGTGCCAGCAGCCCATTCCAGGGGGCGCGGGACAATGAGCAGTTCTTC. Residues: CASSPFQGARDNEQFF.

The chain is built from TRBV30 and TRBJ2-2, with 11 bases aligning to TRBD1. This CDR3 region has 15 residues. The V segment lost 2 bases and the J segment 4 bases; nucleotides outside the gene matches: 3. From germline, CDR1 is GTSNPN and CDR2 SVGIG (reference sequence). The CDR3 loop is CAWSPGTGGTGELFF. The CDR3 nucleotides read TGTGCCTGGAGTCCCGGGACAGGGGGCACCGGGGAGCTGTTTTTT.

The rearrangement uses TRBV24-1 and TRBJ1-2, with 9 bases aligning to TRBD1. This CDR3 spans 16 amino acids. J was trimmed by 6 bases and V by 2 bases; bases with no gene match: 9. Germline V gene lookup returns CDR1 KGHDR and CDR2 SFDVKD. CDR3 DNA: TGTGCCACCAGTGATTGGTCGACAGGGGGGGAGGATGGCTACACCTTC. Protein sequence: CATSDWSTGGEDGYTF.